The entry below describes one TCR beta chain. This entry belongs to a study of cytomegalovirus exposure and HLA in healthy donors. The CDR3 loop spans 15 amino acids. Germline V gives CDR1 MNHEY, CDR2 SVGAGI. The V gene lost 6 bases and the J gene lost 5 bases, with 20 bases spanning the gap. The PCR contained 60 Vbeta and 13 Jbeta primers. TCRdb's copy holds only in-frame clones and misses some; the assay was immunoSEQ multiplex PCR. Among roughly 200,000 clones listed, around 70% were seen once. The receptor was isolated from a middle-aged man in good health and CMV-seropositive. J is TRBJ2-7 and V is TRBV6-5; D might be TRBD2 (6 bases). The sample comprised PBMCs. CDR3 in amino acids: CASRPTGTPENEQYF. The DNA for the CDR3 is TGTGCCAGCAGACCAACCGGGACTCCCGAGAACGAGCAGTACTTC.